The sequence of this TCR beta chain was determined in a study of cytomegalovirus exposure and HLA in healthy donors. At the level of the study: Of around 400 genotyped donors, roughly 81% grouped in the Caucasian-associated ancestry cluster.

Findings and caveats of the study: Accounts indicate the classifier identified cytomegalovirus status with strong specificity and sensitivity. The Asian-associated ancestry cluster reportedly had fewer N-insertions than the 666-donor mean in a later analysis.

J lost 2 bases, V lost 1 base, and 8 bases had no gene match. Per the germline V gene, CDR1 is MGHDK and CDR2 is SYGVNS. This CDR3 has 17 amino acids. About this clone: Its antigen is still unknown.

The PCR used 60 Vbeta and 13 Jbeta primers. Generated by immunoSEQ multiplex PCR, the TCRdb table keeps only in-frame clones and is missing some. This table holds 210,000 or so clones, roughly 84% found once. V and J are TRBV25-1 and TRBJ1-3; 7 bases fit TRBD1. Sequenced material: PBMCs. The sequence was collected from a boy younger than 10 in good health and CMV-seronegative. CDR3 loop: CASSEFLQGQAGNTIYF. In DNA form, the CDR3 reads TGTGCCAGCAGTGAATTTTTACAGGGGCAAGCTGGAAACACCATATATTTT.